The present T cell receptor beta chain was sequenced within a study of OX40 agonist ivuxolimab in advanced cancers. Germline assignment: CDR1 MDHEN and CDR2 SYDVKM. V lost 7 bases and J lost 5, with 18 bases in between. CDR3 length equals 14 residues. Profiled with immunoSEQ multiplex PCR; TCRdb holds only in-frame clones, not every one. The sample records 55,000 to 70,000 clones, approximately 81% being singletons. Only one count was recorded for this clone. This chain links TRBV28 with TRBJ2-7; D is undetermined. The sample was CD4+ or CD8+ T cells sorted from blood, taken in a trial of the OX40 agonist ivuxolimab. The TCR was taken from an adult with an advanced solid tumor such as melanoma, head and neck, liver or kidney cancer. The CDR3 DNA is TGTGCCAGCAAAGGCGGTGTCTTGATCCACGAGCAGTACTTC. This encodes CASKGGVLIHEQYF.